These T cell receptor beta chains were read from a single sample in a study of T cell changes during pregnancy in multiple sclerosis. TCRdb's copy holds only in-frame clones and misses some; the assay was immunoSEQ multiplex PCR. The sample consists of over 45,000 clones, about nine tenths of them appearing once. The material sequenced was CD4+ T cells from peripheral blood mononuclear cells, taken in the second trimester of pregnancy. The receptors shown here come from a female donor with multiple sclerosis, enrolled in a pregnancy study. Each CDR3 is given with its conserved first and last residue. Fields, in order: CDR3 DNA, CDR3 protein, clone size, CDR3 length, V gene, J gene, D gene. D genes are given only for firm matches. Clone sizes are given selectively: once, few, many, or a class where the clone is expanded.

DNA: TGTGCCAGCAGCCCACCGGGAGCTAGAGATGAAAAACTGTTTTTT
CDR3: CASSPPGARDEKLFF
size: -
length: 15
V: TRBV14
J: TRBJ1-4
D: -

DNA: TGTGCCAGCAGCTTCGTTACTAGGAATGAGCAGTTCTTC
CDR3: CASSFVTRNEQFF
size: -
length: 13
V: TRBV7-9
J: TRBJ2-1
D: -

DNA: TGTGCCAGCAGCCCGACAGGGCCCAGCAATCAGCCCCAGCATTTT
CDR3: CASSPTGPSNQPQHF
size: -
length: 15
V: TRBV4-2
J: TRBJ1-5
D: TRBD1

DNA: TGTGCCAGCTCTACCGGGAGGGAAGGCACTGAAGCTTTCTTT
CDR3: CASSTGREGTEAFF
size: -
length: 14
V: TRBV18
J: TRBJ1-1
D: -

DNA: TGCGCCAGCAGCCAAATGCCGGGACTAGCATTCTACGAGCAGTACTTC
CDR3: CASSQMPGLAFYEQYF
size: -
length: 16
V: TRBV5-1
J: TRBJ2-7
D: TRBD2

DNA: TGTGCCAGCATATCGGGGACAGCATCTAACTATGGCTACACCTTC
CDR3: CASISGTASNYGYTF
size: -
length: 15
V: TRBV6-1
J: TRBJ1-2
D: TRBD1

DNA: TGCAGCGTTGACAAAGGGGGCGCTGCTTTCTTT
CDR3: CSVDKGGAAFF
size: few
length: 11
V: TRBV29-1
J: TRBJ1-1
D: TRBD1

DNA: TGTGCCAGCAGCCCACAGGGGCCCGGAGGCTACACCTTC
CDR3: CASSPQGPGGYTF
size: -
length: 13
V: TRBV7-9
J: TRBJ1-2
D: TRBD1

DNA: TGCAGCGTTGTGTTGGCCACCAATGAAAAACTGTTTTTT
CDR3: CSVVLATNEKLFF
size: few
length: 13
V: TRBV29-1
J: TRBJ1-4
D: -

DNA: TGTGCCAGCAGCTTAGATCTCCCCAATGAGCAGTTCTTC
CDR3: CASSLDLPNEQFF
size: few
length: 13
V: TRBV11-2
J: TRBJ2-1
D: -

DNA: TGTGCCAGCAGCTTACAGGGGGTTCAAGAGACCCAGTACTTC
CDR3: CASSLQGVQETQYF
size: -
length: 14
V: TRBV7-9
J: TRBJ2-5
D: TRBD1

DNA: TGTGCCTGGAAATTGCGAATCGCGAACACCGGGGAGCTGTTTTTT
CDR3: CAWKLRIANTGELFF
size: few
length: 15
V: TRBV30
J: TRBJ2-2
D: -

DNA: TGTGCCAGCAGCTTACGGGGGTACAATGAGCAGTTCTTC
CDR3: CASSLRGYNEQFF
size: -
length: 13
V: TRBV7-2
J: TRBJ2-1
D: -

DNA: TGTGCCAGCAGTTCTCGGGGGGTATCATTCACAGATACGCAGTATTTT
CDR3: CASSSRGVSFTDTQYF
size: -
length: 16
V: TRBV28
J: TRBJ2-3
D: TRBD2

DNA: TGTGCCAGCAGTGGACTAGTAAGGTCAGGCGAGCAGTACTTC
CDR3: CASSGLVRSGEQYF
size: -
length: 14
V: TRBV2
J: TRBJ2-7
D: -

DNA: TGTGCCAGCAGCTACTTGGGACTAGCGGGAGGGCAAGAGACCCAGTACTTC
CDR3: CASSYLGLAGGQETQYF
size: -
length: 17
V: TRBV7-9
J: TRBJ2-5
D: TRBD2

DNA: TGTGCCAGCAGCACCGGGACAGGGAGGGAAAAACTGTTTTTT
CDR3: CASSTGTGREKLFF
size: once
length: 14
V: TRBV21-1
J: TRBJ1-4
D: -

DNA: TGTGCCAGCAGCTTGGATGGACAGAAAGAGACCCAGTACTTC
CDR3: CASSLDGQKETQYF
size: -
length: 14
V: TRBV11-3
J: TRBJ2-5
D: -

DNA: TGTGCCAGCAGCTTAGGACGAGCGAGCACTGAAGCTTTCTTT
CDR3: CASSLGRASTEAFF
size: -
length: 14
V: TRBV13
J: TRBJ1-1
D: -

DNA: TGTGCCAGCACCGGACAGGGACAATGGCTTGGCTACACCTTC
CDR3: CASTGQGQWLGYTF
size: -
length: 14
V: TRBV27
J: TRBJ1-2
D: TRBD1

DNA: TGTGCCAGCAGCTTTGGCAGGGGGTCCACTGAAGCTTTCTTT
CDR3: CASSFGRGSTEAFF
size: -
length: 14
V: TRBV11-1
J: TRBJ1-1
D: TRBD1

DNA: TGTGCCAGCAGTCCTACCCTTACGGGAGGGGGGGCGACTGAAGCTTTCTTT
CDR3: CASSPTLTGGGATEAFF
size: few
length: 17
V: TRBV2
J: TRBJ1-1
D: -

DNA: TGCGCCAGCAGCCAAGATGCCCTTGCGTCGGGCTCCTACGAGCAGTACTTC
CDR3: CASSQDALASGSYEQYF
size: -
length: 17
V: TRBV4-3
J: TRBJ2-7
D: -

DNA: TGTGCCAGCAGCGTCCGGGACTCCTACTATGGCTACACCTTC
CDR3: CASSVRDSYYGYTF
size: -
length: 14
V: TRBV9
J: TRBJ1-2
D: -

DNA: TGTGCCAGCACCTCGGGACTAACGGTCTACAATGAGCAGTTCTTC
CDR3: CASTSGLTVYNEQFF
size: -
length: 15
V: TRBV5-8
J: TRBJ2-1
D: TRBD2

DNA: TGTGCCAGCAGCTTAAACAGGAGAGGTGACGCTTTCTTT
CDR3: CASSLNRRGDAFF
size: once
length: 13
V: TRBV5-6
J: TRBJ1-1
D: -

DNA: TGTGCCAGTACTCGGCGGGAGGTGAACAATGAGCAGTTCTTC
CDR3: CASTRREVNNEQFF
size: once
length: 14
V: TRBV19
J: TRBJ2-1
D: TRBD2

DNA: TGTGCCAGCAGTCCGACAGGGGATACCGGGGAGCTGTTTTTT
CDR3: CASSPTGDTGELFF
size: -
length: 14
V: TRBV11-1
J: TRBJ2-2
D: TRBD1

DNA: TGCGCCAGCAACGACGGGAGCTCCTACGAGCAGTACTTC
CDR3: CASNDGSSYEQYF
size: -
length: 13
V: TRBV5-1
J: TRBJ2-7
D: -

DNA: TGTGCCAGCAGCCCGGGGACTAGCGGAGGGGGGGATACGCAGTATTTT
CDR3: CASSPGTSGGGDTQYF
size: -
length: 16
V: TRBV9
J: TRBJ2-3
D: TRBD2

DNA: TGCGCCAGCAGCTCCACGGGTGCTCCCAATCAGCCCCAGCATTTT
CDR3: CASSSTGAPNQPQHF
size: -
length: 15
V: TRBV5-1
J: TRBJ1-5
D: -

DNA: TGTGCCAGTAGTATCCAGGGGGCGAACTATGGCTACACCTTC
CDR3: CASSIQGANYGYTF
size: -
length: 14
V: TRBV19
J: TRBJ1-2
D: TRBD1

DNA: TGTGCCAGCTCACCCCCGGCGGGAGCGGGCACCGGGGAGCTGTTTTTT
CDR3: CASSPPAGAGTGELFF
size: -
length: 16
V: TRBV18
J: TRBJ2-2
D: TRBD2